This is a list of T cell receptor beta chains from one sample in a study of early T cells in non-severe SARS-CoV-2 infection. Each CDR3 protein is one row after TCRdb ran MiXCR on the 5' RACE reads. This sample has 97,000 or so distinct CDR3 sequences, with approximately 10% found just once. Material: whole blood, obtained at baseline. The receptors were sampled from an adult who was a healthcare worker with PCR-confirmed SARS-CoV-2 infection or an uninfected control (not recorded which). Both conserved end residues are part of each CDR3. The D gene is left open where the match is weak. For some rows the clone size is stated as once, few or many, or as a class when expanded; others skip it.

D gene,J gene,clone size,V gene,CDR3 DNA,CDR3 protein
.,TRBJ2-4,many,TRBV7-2,TGTGCCAGCACCGCGCCTGGCCGCACAAACATTCAGTACTTC,CASTAPGRTNIQYF
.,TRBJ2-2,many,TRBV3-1,TGTGCCAGCAGCCAAGAAGGTCGCACCGGGGAGCTGTTTTTT,CASSQEGRTGELFF
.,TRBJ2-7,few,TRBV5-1,TGCGCCAGCAGCTTGGCCATACGGTACGAGCAGTACTTC,CASSLAIRYEQYF
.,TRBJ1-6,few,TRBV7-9,TGTGCCAGCAGCTCGGACAGTTGGAATTCACCCCTCCACTTT,CASSSDSWNSPLHF
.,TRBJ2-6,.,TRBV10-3,TGTGCCATCAGTGAGCGGTCCTCTGGGGCCAACGTCCTGACTTTC,CAISERSSGANVLTF
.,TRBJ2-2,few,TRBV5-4,TGTGCCAGCAGCTTGGACCCTGGAGGAGCCGGGGAGCTGTTTTTT,CASSLDPGGAGELFF
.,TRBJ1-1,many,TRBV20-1,TGCAGTGCTAGAGAAATTGGGGATGTAGGGTATGCTTTCTTT,CSAREIGDVGYAFF
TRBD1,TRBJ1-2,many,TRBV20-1,TGCAGTGCCAACGACAGGGACGGTGGCTACACCTTC,CSANDRDGGYTF
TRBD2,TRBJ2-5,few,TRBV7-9,TGTGCCAGCAGACGGACTAGCGGGAGCGAGACCCAGTACTTC,CASRRTSGSETQYF
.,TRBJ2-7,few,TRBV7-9,TGTGCCAGCAGCCACGGGGCCTACGAGCAGTACTTC,CASSHGAYEQYF
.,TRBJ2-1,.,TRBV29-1,TGCAGCGTGGTAATCGATGAGCAGTTCTTC,CSVVIDEQFF
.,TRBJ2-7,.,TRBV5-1,TGCGCCAGCAGCTTGGCAGGGATCGAGCAGTACTTC,CASSLAGIEQYF
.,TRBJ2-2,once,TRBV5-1,TGCGCCAGCAGCTTGATTGGGGAAGCCGGGGAGCTGTTTTTT,CASSLIGEAGELFF
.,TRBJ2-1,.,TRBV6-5,TGTGCCAGCAGTTTTGGGGCCTACAATGAGCAGTTCTTC,CASSFGAYNEQFF
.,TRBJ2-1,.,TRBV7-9,TGTGCCAGCACCTCCCCCCTTGGTGATGAGCAGTTCTTC,CASTSPLGDEQFF
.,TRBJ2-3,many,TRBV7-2,TGTGCCAGCAGCTTGGATCTACCCGGAATCACAGATACGCAGTATTTT,CASSLDLPGITDTQYF
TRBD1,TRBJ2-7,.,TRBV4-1,TGCGCCAGCAGCCAAGCCCCGACAGGGGGATACGAGCAGTACTTC,CASSQAPTGGYEQYF
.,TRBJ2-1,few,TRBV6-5,TGTGCCAGCAGGACCATTACCAAGTCCTACAATGAGCAGTTCTTC,CASRTITKSYNEQFF
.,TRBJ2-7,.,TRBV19,TGTGCCAGTAGGACCACCTATGGCGAAAGCTCCTACGAGCAGTACTTC,CASRTTYGESSYEQYF
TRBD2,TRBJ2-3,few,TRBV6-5,TGTGCCAGCAGTTACGAGGCGGGGGGCACAGATACGCAGTATTTT,CASSYEAGGTDTQYF
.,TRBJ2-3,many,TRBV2,TGTGCCAGCAGTCGAGCGGTTCCCCCTTCCGATACGCAGTATTTT,CASSRAVPPSDTQYF
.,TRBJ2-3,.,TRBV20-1,TGCAGTGCTAGAGTCGGTGGTACAGATACGCAGTATTTT,CSARVGGTDTQYF
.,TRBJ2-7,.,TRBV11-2,TGTGCCAGCAGCCCTTCCGGGACAAAGGACTCCTACGAGCAGTACTTC,CASSPSGTKDSYEQYF
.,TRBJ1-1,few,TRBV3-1,TGTGCCAGCAGCCAAGCCCATTCGGGGACTGAAGCTTTCTTT,CASSQAHSGTEAFF
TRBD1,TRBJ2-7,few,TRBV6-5,TGTGCCACCGGGACAGGCGGCGAGCAGTACTTC,CATGTGGEQYF
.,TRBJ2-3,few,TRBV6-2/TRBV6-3,.,CASILGGSTDTQYF
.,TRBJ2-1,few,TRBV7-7,TGTGCCAGCAGCTCTTCGCCAGGGAATGAGCAGTTCTTC,CASSSSPGNEQFF
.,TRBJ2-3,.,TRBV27,TGTGCCAGCAGTTCAGTAGCCGGTAGAACAGATACGCAGTATTTT,CASSSVAGRTDTQYF
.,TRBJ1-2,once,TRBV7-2,TGTGCCAGCCTCAAAAACGGGGGGAACTATGGCTACACCTTC,CASLKNGGNYGYTF
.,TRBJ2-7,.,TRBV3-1,TGTGCCAGCAGCCAACAACGCTCCGAGCAGTACTTC,CASSQQRSEQYF
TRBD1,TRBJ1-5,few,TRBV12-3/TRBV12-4,TGTGCCAGCACCCCGGGACAGGATTATAGCAATCAGCCCCAGCATTTT,CASTPGQDYSNQPQHF
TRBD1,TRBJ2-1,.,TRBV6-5,TGTGCCAGCAGTTGGGGACAGAGGGGCGATGAGCAGTTCTTC,CASSWGQRGDEQFF
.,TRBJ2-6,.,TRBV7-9,TGTGCCAGCAGCATAACGGGTGGTCCTGGGGCCAACGTCCTGACTTTC,CASSITGGPGANVLTF
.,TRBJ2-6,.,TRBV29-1,TGCAGCGTTGCCCCAGGGCTGGCCAACGTCCTGACTTTC,CSVAPGLANVLTF
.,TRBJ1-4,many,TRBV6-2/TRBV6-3,TGTGCCAGCAGTCCGAGAAGGGAAGAACTGTTTTTT,CASSPRREELFF
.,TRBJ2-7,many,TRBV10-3,TGTGCCATCAGTGAGTCAAACTACGAGCAGTACTTC,CAISESNYEQYF
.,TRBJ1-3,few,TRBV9,TGTGCCAGCAGCGTAGACCTCTGGAACACCATATATTTT,CASSVDLWNTIYF
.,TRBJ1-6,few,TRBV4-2,TGTGCCAGCAGCCAGCGGAATTCACCCCTCCACTTT,CASSQRNSPLHF
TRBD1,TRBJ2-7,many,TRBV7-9,TGTGCCAGCGGAAGACAGGGCTCCTACGAGCAGTACTTC,CASGRQGSYEQYF
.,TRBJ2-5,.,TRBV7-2,TGTGCCAGCAGCTCCCTTGGGGCAGGGGGTACCCTCGGAGGGGTAGAGACCCAGTACTTC,CASSSLGAGGTLGGVETQYF
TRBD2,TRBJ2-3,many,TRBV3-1,TGTGCCAGCACCATAGGGACTAGCGGGGGCCCGCCTAGCACAGATACGCAGTATTTT,CASTIGTSGGPPSTDTQYF
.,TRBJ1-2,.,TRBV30,TGTGCCTGGAGTGTACAGACAGCGGACTATGGCTACACCTTC,CAWSVQTADYGYTF
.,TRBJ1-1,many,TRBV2,TGTGCCAGCAGCGGACAGATGAACACTGAAGCTTTCTTT,CASSGQMNTEAFF
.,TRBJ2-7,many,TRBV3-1,TGTGCCAGCAGCCAAGAGAGGTCCTACGAGCAGTACTTC,CASSQERSYEQYF
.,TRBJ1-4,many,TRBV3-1,TGTGCCAGCAGCCAGGGAGAAAAACTGTTTTTT,CASSQGEKLFF
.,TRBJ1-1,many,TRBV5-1,TGCGCCAGCAGCGAGGGGGGATTGGACACTGAAGCTTTCTTT,CASSEGGLDTEAFF
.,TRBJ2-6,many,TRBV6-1,TGTGCCAGCAGTGAAGCGCGGGGATCTGGGGCCAACGTCCTGACTTTC,CASSEARGSGANVLTF
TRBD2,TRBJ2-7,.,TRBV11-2,TGCGCCAGCAGTCGTGGACTAGCGGGGTTATGCGAGCAGTACTTC,CASSRGLAGLCEQYF